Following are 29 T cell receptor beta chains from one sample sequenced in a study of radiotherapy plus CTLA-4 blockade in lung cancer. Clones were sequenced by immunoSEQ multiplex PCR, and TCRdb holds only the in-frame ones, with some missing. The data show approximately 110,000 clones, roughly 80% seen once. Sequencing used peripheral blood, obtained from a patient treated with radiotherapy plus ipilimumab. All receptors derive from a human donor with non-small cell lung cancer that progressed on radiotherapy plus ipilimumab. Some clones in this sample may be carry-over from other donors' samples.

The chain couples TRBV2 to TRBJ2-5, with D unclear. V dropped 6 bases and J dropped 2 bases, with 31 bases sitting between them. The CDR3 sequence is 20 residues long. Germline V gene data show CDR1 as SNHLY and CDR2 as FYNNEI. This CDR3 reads CASSARRTDRAQQQQETQYF. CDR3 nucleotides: TGTGCCAGCAGCGCCCGTCGGACCGACCGGGCCCAGCAACAGCAAGAGACCCAGTACTTC.

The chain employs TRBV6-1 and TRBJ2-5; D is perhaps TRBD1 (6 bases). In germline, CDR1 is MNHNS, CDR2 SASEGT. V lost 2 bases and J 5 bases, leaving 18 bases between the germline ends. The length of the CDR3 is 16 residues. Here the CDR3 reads CASSERLYRALETQYF. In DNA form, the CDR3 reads TGTGCCAGCAGTGAAAGGTTATACAGGGCATTGGAGACCCAGTACTTC.

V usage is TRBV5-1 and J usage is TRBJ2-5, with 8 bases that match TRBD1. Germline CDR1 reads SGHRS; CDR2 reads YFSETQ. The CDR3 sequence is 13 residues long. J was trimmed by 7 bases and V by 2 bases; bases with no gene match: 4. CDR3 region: CASSFGQGGTQYF. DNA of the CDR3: TGCGCCAGCAGCTTCGGACAGGGAGGGACCCAGTACTTC.

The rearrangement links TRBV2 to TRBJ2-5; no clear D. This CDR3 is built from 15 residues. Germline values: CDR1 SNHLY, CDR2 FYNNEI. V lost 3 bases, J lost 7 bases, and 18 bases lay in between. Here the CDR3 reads CASSDGVALDRTQYF. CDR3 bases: TGTGCCAGCAGTGATGGGGTGGCGCTCGATAGGACCCAGTACTTC.

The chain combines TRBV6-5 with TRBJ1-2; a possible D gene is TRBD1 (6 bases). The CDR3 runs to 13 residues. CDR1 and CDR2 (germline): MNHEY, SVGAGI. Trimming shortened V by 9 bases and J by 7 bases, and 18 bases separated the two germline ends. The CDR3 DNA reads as TGTGCCAGTATGGGGAGGGGGACGGGTGGCTACACCTTC. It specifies CASMGRGTGGYTF.

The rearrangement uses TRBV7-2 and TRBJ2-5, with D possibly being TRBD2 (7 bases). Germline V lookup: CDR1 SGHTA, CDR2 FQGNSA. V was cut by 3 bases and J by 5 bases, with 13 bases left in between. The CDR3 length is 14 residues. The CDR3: CASSFGGGWETQYF. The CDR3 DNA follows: TGTGCCAGCAGCTTCGGCGGGGGCTGGGAGACCCAGTACTTC.

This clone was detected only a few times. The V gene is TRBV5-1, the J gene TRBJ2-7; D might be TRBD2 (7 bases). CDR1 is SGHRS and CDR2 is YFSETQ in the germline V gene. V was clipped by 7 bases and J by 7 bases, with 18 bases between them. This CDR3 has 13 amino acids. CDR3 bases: TGCGCCAGCTCTGGGGGGGCTAGGGGTGAGCAGTACTTC. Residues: CASSGGARGEQYF.

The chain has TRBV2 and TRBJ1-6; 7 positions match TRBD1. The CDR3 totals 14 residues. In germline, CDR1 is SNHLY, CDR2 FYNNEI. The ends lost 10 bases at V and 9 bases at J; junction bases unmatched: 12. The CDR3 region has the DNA TGTGCCACCCAGGGGGGCCCAGGTGGTTCACCCCTCCACTTT. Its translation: CATQGGPGGSPLHF.

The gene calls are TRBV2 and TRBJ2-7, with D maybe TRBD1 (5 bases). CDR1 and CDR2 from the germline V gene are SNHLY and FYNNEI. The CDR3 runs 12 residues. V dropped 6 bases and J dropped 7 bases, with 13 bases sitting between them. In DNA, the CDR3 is TGTGCCAGCAGGTCCAGGGCGCGTGAGCAGTACTTC. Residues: CASRSRAREQYF.

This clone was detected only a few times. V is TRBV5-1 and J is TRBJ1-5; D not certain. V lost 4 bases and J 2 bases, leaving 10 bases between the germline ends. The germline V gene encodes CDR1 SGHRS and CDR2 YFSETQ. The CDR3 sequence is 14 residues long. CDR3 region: CASSARPGNQPQHF. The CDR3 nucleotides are TGCGCCAGCAGCGCACGACCTGGCAATCAGCCCCAGCATTTT. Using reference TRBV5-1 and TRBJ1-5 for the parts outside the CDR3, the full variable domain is KAGVTQTPRYLIKTRGQQVTLSCSPISGHRSVSWYQQTPGQGLQFLFEYFSETQRNKGNFPGRFSGRQFSNSRSEMNVSTLELGDSALYLCASSARPGNQPQHFGDGTRLSIL.

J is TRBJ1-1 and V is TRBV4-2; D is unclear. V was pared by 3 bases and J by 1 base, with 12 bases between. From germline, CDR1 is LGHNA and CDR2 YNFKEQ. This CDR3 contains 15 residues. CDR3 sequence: CASSQYYTRNTEAFF. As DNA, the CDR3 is TGTGCCAGCAGCCAGTACTATACACGGAACACTGAAGCTTTCTTT.

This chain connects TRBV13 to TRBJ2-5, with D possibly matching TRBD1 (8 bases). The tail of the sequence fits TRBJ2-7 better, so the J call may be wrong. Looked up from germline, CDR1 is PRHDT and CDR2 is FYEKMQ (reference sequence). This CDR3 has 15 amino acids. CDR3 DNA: TGTGCCAGCAGCTCACGGACAGGGAGGGGATACGAGCAGTACTTC. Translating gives CASSSRTGRGYEQYF.

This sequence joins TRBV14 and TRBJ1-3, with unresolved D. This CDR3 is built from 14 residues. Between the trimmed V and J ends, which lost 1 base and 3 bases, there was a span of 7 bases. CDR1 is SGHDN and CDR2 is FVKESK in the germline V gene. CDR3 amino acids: CASSQVGFGNTIYF. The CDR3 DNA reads TGTGCCAGCAGCCAAGTAGGGTTTGGAAACACCATATATTTT.

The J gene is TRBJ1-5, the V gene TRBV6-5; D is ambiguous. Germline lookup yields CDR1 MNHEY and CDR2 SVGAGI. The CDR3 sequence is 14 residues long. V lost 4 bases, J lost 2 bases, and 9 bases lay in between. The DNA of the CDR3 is TGTGCCAGCAGTTCTCGACACGGCAATCAGCCCCAGCATTTT. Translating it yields CASSSRHGNQPQHF.

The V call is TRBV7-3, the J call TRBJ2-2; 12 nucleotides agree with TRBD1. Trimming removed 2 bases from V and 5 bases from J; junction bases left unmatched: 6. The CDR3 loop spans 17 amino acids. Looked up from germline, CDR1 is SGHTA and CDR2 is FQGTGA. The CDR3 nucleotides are TGTGCCAGCAGCTTATACGGGACAGGGGGCTATACCGGGGAGCTGTTTTTT. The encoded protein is CASSLYGTGGYTGELFF.

The CDR3 DNA reads as TGCAGCGTTGCAGCGGGGGGTACTACAGACTATGAGCAGTTCTTC. Its protein product is CSVAAGGTTDYEQFF. This rearrangement joins TRBV29-1 to TRBJ2-1; 9 bases match TRBD2. CDR1 is SQVTM, CDR2 ANQGSEA, per germline. The ends lost 4 bases at V and 8 bases at J; junction bases unmatched: 12. This CDR3 comprises 15 residues.

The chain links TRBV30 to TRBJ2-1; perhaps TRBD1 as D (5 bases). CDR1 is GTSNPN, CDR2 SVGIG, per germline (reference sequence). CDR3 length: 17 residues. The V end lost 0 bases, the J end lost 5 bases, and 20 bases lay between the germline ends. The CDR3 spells CAWSVKGLGRRDNEQFF. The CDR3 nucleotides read TGTGCCTGGAGTGTAAAGGGGCTAGGCCGCCGGGACAATGAGCAGTTCTTC.

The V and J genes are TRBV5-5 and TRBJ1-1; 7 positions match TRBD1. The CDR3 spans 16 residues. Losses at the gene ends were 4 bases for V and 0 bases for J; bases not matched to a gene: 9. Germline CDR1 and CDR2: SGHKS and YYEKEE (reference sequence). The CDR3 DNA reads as TGTGCCAGCAGCGCGACAGGGCCCTTCGTGAACACTGAAGCTTTCTTT. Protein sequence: CASSATGPFVNTEAFF.

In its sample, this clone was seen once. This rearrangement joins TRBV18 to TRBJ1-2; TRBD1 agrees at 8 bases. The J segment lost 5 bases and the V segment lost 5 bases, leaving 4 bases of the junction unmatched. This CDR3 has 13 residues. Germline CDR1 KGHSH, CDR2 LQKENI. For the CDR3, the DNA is TGTGCCAGCTCAGGGGACAGGTCATATGGCTACACCTTC. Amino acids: CASSGDRSYGYTF.

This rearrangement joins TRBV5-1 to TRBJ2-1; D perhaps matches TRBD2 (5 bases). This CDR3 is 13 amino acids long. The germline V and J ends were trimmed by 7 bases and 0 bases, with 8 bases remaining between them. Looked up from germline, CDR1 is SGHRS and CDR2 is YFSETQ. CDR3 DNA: TGCGCCAGCTCCCGGGACTCCTACAATGAGCAGTTCTTC. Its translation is CASSRDSYNEQFF. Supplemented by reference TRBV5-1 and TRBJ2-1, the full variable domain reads KAGVTQTPRYLIKTRGQQVTLSCSPISGHRSVSWYQQTPGQGLQFLFEYFSETQRNKGNFPGRFSGRQFSNSRSEMNVSTLELGDSALYLCASSRDSYNEQFFGPGTRLTVL.

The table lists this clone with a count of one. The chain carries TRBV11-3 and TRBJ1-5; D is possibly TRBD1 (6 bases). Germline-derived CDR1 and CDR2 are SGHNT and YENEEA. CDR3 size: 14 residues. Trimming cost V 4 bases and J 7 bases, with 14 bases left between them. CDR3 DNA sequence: TGTGCCAGCAGCTCCCAGGGGCGAAGCCAGCCCCAGCATTTT. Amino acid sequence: CASSSQGRSQPQHF.

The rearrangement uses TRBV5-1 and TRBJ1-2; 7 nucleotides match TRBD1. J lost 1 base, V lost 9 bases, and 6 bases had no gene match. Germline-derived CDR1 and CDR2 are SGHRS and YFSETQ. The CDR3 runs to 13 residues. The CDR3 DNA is TGCGCCACTAGGACAGGAGTTAACTATGGCTACACCTTC. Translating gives CATRTGVNYGYTF. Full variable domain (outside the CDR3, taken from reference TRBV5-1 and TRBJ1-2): KAGVTQTPRYLIKTRGQQVTLSCSPISGHRSVSWYQQTPGQGLQFLFEYFSETQRNKGNFPGRFSGRQFSNSRSEMNVSTLELGDSALYLCATRTGVNYGYTFGSGTRLTVV.

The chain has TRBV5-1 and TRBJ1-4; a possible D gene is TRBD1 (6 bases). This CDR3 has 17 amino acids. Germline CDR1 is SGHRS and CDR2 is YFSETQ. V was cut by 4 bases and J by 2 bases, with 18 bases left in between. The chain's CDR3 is CASSIGAWGHTNEKLFF. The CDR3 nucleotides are TGCGCCAGCAGCATTGGAGCCTGGGGGCATACTAATGAAAAACTGTTTTTT.

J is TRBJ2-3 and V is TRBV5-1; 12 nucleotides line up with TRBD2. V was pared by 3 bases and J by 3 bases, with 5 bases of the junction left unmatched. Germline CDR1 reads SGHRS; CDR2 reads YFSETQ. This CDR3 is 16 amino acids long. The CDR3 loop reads CASSSSGGAGTDTQYF. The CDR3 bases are TGCGCCAGCAGCTCTAGCGGGGGGGCAGGGACAGATACGCAGTATTTT.

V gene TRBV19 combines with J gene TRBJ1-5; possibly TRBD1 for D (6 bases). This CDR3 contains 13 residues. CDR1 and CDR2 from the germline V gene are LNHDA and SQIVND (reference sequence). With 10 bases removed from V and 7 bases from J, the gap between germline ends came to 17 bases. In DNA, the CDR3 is TGTGCCACCAGACAGGTGCCAGGGCAGCCCCAGCATTTT. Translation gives CATRQVPGQPQHF.

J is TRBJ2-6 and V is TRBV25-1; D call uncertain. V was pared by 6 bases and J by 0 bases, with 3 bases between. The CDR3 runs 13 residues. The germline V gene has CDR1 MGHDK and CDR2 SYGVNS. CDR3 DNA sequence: TGTGCCAGCAGAAACTCTGGGGCCAACGTCCTGACTTTC. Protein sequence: CASRNSGANVLTF.

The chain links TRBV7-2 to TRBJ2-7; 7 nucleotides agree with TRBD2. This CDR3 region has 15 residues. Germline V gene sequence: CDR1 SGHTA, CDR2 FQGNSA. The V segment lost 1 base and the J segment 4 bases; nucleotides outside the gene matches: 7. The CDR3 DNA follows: TGTGCCAGCAGCTTAGTTATAGAGGGAGGGTACGAGCAGTACTTC. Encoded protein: CASSLVIEGGYEQYF.

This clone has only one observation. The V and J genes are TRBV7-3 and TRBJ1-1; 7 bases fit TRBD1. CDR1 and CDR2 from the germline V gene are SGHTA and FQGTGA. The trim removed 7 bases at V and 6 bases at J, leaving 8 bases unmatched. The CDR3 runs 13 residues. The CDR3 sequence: CASKPTGDAEAFF. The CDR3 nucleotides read TGTGCCAGCAAACCAACAGGGGACGCTGAAGCTTTCTTT.

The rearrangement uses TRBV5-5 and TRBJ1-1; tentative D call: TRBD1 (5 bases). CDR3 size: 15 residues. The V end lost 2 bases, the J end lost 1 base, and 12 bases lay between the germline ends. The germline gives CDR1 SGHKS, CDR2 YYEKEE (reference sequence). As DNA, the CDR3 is TGTGCCAGCAGCTTCCCCCACACAGGGAACACTGAAGCTTTCTTT. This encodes CASSFPHTGNTEAFF. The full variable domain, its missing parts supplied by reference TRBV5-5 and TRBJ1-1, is DAGVTQSPTHLIKTRGQQVTLRCSPISGHKSVSWYQQVLGQGPQFIFQYYEKEERGRGNFPDRFSARQFPNYSSELNVNALLLGDSALYLCASSFPHTGNTEAFFGQGTRLTVV.